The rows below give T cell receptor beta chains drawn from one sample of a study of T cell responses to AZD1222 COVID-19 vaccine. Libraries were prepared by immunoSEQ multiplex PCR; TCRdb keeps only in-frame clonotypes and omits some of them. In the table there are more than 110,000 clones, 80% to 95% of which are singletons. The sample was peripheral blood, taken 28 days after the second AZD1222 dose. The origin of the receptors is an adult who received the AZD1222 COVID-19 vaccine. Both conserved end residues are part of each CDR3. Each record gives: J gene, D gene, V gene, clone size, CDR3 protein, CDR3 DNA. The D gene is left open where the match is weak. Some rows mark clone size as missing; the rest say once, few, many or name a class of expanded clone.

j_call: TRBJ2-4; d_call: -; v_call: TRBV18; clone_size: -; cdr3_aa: CASSTGPKNIQYF; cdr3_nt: TGTGCCAGCTCAACGGGACCCAAAAACATTCAGTACTTC
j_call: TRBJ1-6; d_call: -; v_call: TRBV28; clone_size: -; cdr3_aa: CASSSQGRGPLHF; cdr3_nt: TGTGCCAGCAGTTCCCAAGGGAGAGGACCCCTCCACTTT
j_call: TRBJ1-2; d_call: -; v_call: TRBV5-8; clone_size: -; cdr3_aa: CASSFGSLHGDYGYTF; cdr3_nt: TGTGCCAGCAGCTTCGGATCCCTTCACGGGGACTATGGCTACACCTTC
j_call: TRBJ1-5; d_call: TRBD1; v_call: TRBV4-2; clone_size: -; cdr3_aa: CASSQDRQGNRPQHF; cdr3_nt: TGTGCCAGCAGCCAAGACCGACAGGGTAATCGCCCCCAGCATTTT
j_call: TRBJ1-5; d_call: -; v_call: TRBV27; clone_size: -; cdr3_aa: CASSFPGHRGAVNQPQHF; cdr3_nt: TGTGCCAGCAGTTTCCCGGGGCATAGGGGGGCGGTCAATCAGCCCCAGCATTTT
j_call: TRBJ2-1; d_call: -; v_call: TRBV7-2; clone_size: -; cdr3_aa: CASSSSDPGYEQFF; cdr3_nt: TGTGCCAGCAGCTCCAGCGACCCGGGGTATGAGCAGTTCTTC
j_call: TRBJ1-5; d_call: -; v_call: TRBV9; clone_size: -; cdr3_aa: CASSAGLLNQPQHF; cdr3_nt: TGTGCCAGCAGCGCGGGACTTCTCAATCAGCCCCAGCATTTT
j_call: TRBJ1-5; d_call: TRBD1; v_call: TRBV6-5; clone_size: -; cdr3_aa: CASSYDRDSNQPQHF; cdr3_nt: TGTGCCAGCAGTTACGACAGGGATAGCAATCAGCCCCAGCATTTT
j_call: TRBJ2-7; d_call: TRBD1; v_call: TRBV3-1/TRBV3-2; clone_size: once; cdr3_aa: CASSQGQGATYEQYF; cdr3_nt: TGTGCCAGCAGCCAAGGACAGGGGGCGACCTACGAGCAGTACTTC
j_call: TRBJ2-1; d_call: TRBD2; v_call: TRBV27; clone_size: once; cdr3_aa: CASSFWREGPNEQFF; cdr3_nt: TGTGCCAGCAGTTTTTGGCGGGAGGGCCCCAATGAGCAGTTCTTC
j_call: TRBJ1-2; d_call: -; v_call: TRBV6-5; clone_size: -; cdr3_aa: CASSLRFDLLGYTF; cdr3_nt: TGTGCCAGCAGTCTCCGATTCGACCTACTAGGCTACACCTTC
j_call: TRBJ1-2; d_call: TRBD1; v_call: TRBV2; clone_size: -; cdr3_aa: CASSFRGQGTNYGYTF; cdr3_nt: TGTGCCAGCAGCTTCAGGGGACAGGGGACGAACTATGGCTACACCTTC
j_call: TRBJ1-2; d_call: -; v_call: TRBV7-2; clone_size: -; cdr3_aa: CASSPDLYYGYTF; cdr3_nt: TGTGCCAGCAGTCCGGACCTCTACTATGGCTACACCTTC
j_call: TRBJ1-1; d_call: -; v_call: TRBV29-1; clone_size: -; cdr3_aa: CSVAITKGNTEAFF; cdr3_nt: TGCAGCGTTGCTATTACAAAGGGCAACACTGAAGCTTTCTTT
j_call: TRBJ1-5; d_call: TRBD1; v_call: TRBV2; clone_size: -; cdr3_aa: CASSANRDSGFPQHF; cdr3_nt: TGTGCCAGCAGCGCCAACCGGGACAGCGGATTCCCCCAGCATTTT
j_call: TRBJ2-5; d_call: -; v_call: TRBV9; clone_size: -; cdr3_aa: CASSVDGTGQETQYF; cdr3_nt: TGTGCCAGCAGCGTAGATGGGACGGGACAAGAGACCCAGTACTTC
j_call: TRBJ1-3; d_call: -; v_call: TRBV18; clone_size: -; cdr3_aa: CASSPIPGVNSGNTIYF; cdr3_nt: TGTGCCAGCTCACCCATACCAGGGGTTAACTCTGGAAACACCATATATTTT
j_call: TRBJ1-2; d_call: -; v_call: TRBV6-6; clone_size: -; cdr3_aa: CASSYVGAGVDYGYTF; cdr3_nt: TGTGCCAGCAGTTACGTGGGGGCCGGGGTGGACTATGGCTACACCTTC
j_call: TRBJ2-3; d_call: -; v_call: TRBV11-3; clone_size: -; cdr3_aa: CASSTRQAQTDTQYF; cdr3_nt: TGTGCCAGCAGCACCCGACAGGCACAAACAGATACGCAGTATTTT
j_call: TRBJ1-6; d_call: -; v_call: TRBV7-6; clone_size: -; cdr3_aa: CASSLRIQGSGNSPLHF; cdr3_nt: TGTGCCAGCAGCCTGCGGATACAGGGATCTGGAAATTCACCCCTCCACTTT
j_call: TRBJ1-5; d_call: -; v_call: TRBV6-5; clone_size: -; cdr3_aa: CASRALGAENQPQHF; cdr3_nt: TGTGCCAGCAGAGCCCTGGGGGCAGAAAATCAGCCCCAGCATTTT
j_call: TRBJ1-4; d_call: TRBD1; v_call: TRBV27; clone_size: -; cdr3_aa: CASSPGTANEKLFF; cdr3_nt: TGTGCCAGCAGTCCAGGGACAGCTAATGAAAAACTGTTTTTT
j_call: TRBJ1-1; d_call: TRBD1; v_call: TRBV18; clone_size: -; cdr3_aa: CASSPRGRGLASGAFF; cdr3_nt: TGTGCCAGCTCACCACGGGGCAGGGGGCTGGCGTCGGGGGCTTTCTTT
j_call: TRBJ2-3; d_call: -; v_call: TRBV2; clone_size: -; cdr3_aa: CASSDWTVKTDTQYF; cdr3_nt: TGTGCCAGCAGTGACTGGACAGTGAAAACAGATACGCAGTATTTT
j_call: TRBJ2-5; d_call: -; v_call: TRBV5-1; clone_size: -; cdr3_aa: CASSQTGRETQYF; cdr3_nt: TGCGCCAGCAGCCAGACAGGGAGGGAGACCCAGTACTTC
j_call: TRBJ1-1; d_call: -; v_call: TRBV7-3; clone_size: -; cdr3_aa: CASSFGRETEAFF; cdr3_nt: TGTGCCAGCAGCTTTGGTAGGGAGACTGAAGCTTTCTTT
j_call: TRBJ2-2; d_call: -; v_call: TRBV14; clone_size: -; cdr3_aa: CASSLGHTGELFF; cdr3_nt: TGTGCCAGCAGCCTGGGACACACCGGGGAGCTGTTTTTT
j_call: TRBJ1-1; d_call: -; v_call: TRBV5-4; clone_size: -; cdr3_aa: CASSLLDGHEAFF; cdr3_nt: TGTGCCAGCAGCTTGCTAGACGGACATGAAGCTTTCTTT
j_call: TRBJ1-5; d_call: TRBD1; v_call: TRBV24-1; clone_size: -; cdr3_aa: CATSNRGVGQPQHF; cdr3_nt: TGTGCCACCAGTAACAGGGGGGTCGGTCAGCCCCAGCATTTT
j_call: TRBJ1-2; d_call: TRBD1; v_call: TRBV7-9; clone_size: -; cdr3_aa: CASRVDQGATYGYTF; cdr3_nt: TGTGCCAGCAGGGTCGATCAGGGGGCTACCTATGGCTACACCTTC
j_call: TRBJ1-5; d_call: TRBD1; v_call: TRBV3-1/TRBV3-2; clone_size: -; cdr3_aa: CASSQGTGRSNQPQHF; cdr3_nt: TGTGCCAGCAGCCAAGGGACAGGCAGGAGCAATCAGCCCCAGCATTTT
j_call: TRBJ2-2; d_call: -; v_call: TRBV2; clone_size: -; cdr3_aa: CASIVDRTNTGELFF; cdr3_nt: TGTGCCAGCATAGTCGACAGGACGAACACCGGGGAGCTGTTTTTT
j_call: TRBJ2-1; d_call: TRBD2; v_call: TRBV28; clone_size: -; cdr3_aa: CASSLSTSGWGNEQFF; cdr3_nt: TGTGCCAGCAGCCTCTCGACTAGCGGATGGGGCAATGAGCAGTTCTTC
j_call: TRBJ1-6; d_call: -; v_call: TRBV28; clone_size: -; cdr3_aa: CASSLTAPGGSPLHF; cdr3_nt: TGTGCCAGCAGTTTGACCGCGCCCGGGGGTTCACCCCTCCACTTT
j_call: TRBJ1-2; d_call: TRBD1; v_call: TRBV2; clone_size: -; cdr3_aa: CASSVGQGATYGYTF; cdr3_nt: TGTGCCAGCAGTGTGGGACAGGGGGCAACCTATGGCTACACCTTC
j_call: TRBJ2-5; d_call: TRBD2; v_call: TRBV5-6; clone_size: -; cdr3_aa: CASSLAGGAQETQYF; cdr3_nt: TGTGCCAGCAGCTTGGCCGGGGGGGCCCAAGAGACCCAGTACTTC
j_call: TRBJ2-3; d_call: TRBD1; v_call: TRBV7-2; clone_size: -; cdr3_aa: CASSSPRGPGWSTDTQYF; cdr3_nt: TGTGCCAGCAGCTCCCCCAGGGGGCCGGGCTGGAGCACAGATACGCAGTATTTT
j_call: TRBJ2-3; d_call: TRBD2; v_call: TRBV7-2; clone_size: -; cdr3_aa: CASSRAGASTDTQYF; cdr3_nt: TGTGCCAGCAGCAGAGCGGGAGCTAGCACAGATACGCAGTATTTT
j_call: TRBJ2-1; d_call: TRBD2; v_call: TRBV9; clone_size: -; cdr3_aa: CASSVSGSLGNEQFF; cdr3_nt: TGTGCCAGCAGCGTTAGCGGGAGCCTTGGGAATGAGCAGTTCTTC